This T cell receptor (beta chain) was recovered during a study of T cell changes during pregnancy in multiple sclerosis. Germline values: CDR1 MNHNS, CDR2 SASEGT. V trimming: 1 base; J trimming: 0 bases; junction bases outside the gene matches: 6. The CDR3 is 16 amino acids. Method: immunoSEQ multiplex PCR; TCRdb's copy keeps in-frame clones and lacks some. The sample records 40,000 to 55,000 clones, 80% to 90% being singletons. The clonotype originates from a female donor with multiple sclerosis, enrolled in a pregnancy study. This chain links TRBV6-1 with TRBJ2-7, with TRBD1 matching 7 bases. The sequenced sample was CD4+ T cells from peripheral blood mononuclear cells, obtained after pregnancy. The DNA for the CDR3 is TGTGCCAGCAGTGAAGTAGAGGCAGGGGGCTCCTACGAGCAGTACTTC. Encoded protein: CASSEVEAGGSYEQYF.